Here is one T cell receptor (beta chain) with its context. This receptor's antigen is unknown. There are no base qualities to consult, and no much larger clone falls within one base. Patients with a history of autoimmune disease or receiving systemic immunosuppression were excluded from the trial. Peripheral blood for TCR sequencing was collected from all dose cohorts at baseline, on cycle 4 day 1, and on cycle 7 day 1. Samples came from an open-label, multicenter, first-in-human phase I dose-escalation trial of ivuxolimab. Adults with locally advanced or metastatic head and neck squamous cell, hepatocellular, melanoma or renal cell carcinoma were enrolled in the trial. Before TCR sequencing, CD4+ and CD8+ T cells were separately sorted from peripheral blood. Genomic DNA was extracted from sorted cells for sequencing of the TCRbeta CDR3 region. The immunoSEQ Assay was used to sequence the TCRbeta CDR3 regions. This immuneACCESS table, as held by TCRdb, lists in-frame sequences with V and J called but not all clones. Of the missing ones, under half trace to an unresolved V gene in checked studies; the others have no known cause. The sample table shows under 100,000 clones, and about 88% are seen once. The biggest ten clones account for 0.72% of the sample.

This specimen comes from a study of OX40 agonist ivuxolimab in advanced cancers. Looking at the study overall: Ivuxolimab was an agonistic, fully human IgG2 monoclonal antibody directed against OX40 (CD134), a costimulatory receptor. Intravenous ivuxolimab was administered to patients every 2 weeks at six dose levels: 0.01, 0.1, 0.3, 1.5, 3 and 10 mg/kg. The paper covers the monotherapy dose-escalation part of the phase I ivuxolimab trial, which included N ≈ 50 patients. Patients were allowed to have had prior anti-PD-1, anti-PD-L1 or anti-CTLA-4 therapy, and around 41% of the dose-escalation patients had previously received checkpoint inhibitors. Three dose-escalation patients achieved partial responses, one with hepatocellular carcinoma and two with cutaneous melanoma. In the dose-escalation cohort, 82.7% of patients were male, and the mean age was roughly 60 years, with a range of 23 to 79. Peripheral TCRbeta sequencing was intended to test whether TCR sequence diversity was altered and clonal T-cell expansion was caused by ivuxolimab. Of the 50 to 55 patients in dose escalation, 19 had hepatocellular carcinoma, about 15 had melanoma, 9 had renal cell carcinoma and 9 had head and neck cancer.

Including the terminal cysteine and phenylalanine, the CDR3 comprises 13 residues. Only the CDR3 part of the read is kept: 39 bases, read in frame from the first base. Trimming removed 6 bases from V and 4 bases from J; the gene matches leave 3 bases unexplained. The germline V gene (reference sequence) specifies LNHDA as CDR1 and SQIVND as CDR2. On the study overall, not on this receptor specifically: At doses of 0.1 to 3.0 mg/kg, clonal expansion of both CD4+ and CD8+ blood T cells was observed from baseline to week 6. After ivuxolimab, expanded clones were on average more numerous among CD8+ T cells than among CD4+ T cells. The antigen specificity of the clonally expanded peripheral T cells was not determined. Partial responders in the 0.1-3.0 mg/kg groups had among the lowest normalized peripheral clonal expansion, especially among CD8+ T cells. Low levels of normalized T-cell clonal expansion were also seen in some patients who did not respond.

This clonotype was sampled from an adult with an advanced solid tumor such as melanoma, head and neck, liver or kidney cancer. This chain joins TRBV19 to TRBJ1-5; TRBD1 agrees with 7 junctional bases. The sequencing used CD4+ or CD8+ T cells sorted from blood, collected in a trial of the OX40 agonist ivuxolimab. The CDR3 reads CASRGQINQPQHF. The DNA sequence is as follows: TGTGCCAGTAGGGGACAGATTAATCAGCCCCAGCATTTT.